This T cell receptor (beta chain) was identified during a study of blood T cell repertoires in COVID-19. Generated by immunoSEQ multiplex PCR, the TCRdb table keeps only in-frame clones and is missing some. The sample has 99,000 or so clones, about 76% seen once. Germline V gene sequence: CDR1 KGHSH, CDR2 LQKENI. Deletions cut 3 bases from V and 2 bases from J, with 14 bases between. The CDR3 spans 16 residues. This clone is a singleton in its sample. The receptor was isolated from an elderly man with acute or convalescent COVID-19. The chain joins TRBV18 to TRBJ1-5; no firm D call. Sequenced: peripheral blood. In DNA form, the CDR3 reads TGTGCCAGCTCACCGGCGGGTGTATACGGCAATCAGCCCCAGCATTTT. It codes for CASSPAGVYGNQPQHF.